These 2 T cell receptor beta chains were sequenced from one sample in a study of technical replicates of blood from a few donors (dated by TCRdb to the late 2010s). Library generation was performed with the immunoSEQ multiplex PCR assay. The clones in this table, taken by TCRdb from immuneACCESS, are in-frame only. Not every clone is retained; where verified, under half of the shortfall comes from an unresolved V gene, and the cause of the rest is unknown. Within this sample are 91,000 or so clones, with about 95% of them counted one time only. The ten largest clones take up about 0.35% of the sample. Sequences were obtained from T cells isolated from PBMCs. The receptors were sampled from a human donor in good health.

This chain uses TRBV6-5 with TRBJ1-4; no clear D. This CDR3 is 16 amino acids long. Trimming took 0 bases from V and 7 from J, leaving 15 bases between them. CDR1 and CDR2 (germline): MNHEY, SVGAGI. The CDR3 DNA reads TGTGCCAGCAGTTACTCGATCGGGGAACGGAGTGAAAAACTGTTTTTT. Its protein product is CASSYSIGERSEKLFF.

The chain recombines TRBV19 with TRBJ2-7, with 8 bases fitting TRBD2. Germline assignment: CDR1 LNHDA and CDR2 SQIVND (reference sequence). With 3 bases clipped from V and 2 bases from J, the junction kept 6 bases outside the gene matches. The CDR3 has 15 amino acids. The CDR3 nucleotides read TGTGCCAGTAGTATGGAGCGGGAGTTGACCTACGAGCAGTACTTC. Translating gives CASSMERELTYEQYF.